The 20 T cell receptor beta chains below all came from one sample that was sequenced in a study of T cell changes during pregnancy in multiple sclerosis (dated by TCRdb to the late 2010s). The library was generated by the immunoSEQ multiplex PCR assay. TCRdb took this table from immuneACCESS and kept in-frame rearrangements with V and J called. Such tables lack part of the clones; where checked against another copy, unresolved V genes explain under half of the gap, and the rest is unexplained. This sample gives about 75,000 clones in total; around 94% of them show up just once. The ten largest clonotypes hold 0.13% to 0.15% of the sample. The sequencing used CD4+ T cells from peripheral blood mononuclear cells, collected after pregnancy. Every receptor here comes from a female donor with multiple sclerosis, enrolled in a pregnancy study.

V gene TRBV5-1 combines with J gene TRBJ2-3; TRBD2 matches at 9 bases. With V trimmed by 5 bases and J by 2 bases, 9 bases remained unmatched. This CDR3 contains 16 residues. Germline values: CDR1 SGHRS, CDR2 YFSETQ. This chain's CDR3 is CASRRAGLASTDTQYF. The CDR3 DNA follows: TGCGCCAGCAGGAGGGCGGGACTAGCCTCCACAGATACGCAGTATTTT.

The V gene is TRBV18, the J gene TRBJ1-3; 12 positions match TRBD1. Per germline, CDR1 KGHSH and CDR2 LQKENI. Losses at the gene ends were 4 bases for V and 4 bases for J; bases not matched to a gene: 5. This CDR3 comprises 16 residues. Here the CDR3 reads CASSQGQGAQGNTIYF. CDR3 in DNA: TGTGCCAGCTCACAGGGACAGGGGGCGCAAGGAAACACCATATATTTT.

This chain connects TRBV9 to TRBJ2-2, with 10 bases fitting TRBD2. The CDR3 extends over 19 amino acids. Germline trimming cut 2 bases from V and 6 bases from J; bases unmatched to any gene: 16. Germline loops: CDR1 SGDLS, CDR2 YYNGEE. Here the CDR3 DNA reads TGTGCCAGCAGCGTTGAAGTACTAGCGGGACCAGGGAGATCCGGGGAGCTGTTTTTT. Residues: CASSVEVLAGPGRSGELFF.

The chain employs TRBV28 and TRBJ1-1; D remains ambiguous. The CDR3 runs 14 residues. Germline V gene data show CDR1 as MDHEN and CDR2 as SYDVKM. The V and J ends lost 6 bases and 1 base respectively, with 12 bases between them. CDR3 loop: CASSEQTENTEAFF. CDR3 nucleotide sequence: TGTGCCAGCAGCGAACAAACAGAGAACACTGAAGCTTTCTTT.

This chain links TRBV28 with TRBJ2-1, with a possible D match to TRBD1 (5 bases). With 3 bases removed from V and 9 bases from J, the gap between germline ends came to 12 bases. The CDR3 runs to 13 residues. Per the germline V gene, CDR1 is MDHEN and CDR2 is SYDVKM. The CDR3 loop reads CASSFPLDSEQFF. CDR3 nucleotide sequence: TGTGCCAGCAGTTTTCCCCTAGACAGTGAGCAGTTCTTC. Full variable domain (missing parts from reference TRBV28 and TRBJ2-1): DVKVTQSSRYLVKRTGEKVFLECVQDMDHENMFWYRQDPGLGLRLIYFSYDVKMKEKGDIPEGYSVSREKKERFSLILESASTNQTSMYLCASSFPLDSEQFFGPGTRLTVL.

The DNA of the CDR3 is TGTGCCAGCAGCCAAGTGGGAGCCGCGGACATTCAGTACTTC. Translation: CASSQVGAADIQYF. This chain joins TRBV14 and TRBJ2-4, with a weak D call TRBD2 (5 bases). Germline-derived CDR1 and CDR2 are SGHDN and FVKESK. CDR3 size: 14 residues. Trimming removed 1 base at V and 8 bases at J, with 12 bases between.

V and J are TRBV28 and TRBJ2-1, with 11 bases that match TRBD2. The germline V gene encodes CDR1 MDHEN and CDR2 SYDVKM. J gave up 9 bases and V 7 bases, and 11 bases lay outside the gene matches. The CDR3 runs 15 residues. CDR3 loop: CASNVLAGGPGEQFF. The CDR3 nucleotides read TGTGCCAGCAATGTATTAGCGGGAGGGCCGGGTGAGCAGTTCTTC.

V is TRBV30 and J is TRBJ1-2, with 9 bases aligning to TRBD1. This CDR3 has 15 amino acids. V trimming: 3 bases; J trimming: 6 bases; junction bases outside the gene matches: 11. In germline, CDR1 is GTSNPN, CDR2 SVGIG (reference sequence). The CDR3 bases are TGTGCCTGGAGCTACAGGACAGGGGCGTCGGATGGCTACACCTTC. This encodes CAWSYRTGASDGYTF.

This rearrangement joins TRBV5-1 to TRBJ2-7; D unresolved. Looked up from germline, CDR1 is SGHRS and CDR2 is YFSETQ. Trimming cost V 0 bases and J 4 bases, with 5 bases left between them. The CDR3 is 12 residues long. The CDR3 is CASSLGLYEQYF. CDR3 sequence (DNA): TGCGCCAGCAGCTTGGGGCTTTACGAGCAGTACTTC.

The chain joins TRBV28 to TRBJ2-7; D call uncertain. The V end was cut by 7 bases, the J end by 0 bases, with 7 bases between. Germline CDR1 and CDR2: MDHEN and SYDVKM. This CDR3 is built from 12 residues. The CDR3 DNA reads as TGTGCCAGCAAGCCAAACTCCTACGAGCAGTACTTC. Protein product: CASKPNSYEQYF.

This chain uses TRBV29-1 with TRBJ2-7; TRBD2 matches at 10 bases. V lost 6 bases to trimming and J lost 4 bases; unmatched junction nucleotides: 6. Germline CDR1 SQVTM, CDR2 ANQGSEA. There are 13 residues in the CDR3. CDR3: CSVRTSGRYEQYF. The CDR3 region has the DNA TGCAGCGTCCGGACTAGCGGAAGGTACGAGCAGTACTTC.

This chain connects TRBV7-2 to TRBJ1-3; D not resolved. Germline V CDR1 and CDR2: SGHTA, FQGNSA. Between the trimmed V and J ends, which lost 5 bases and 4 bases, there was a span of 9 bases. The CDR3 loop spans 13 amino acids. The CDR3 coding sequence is TGTGCCAGCAGCATATTCGGGGGAAACACCATATATTTT. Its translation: CASSIFGGNTIYF.

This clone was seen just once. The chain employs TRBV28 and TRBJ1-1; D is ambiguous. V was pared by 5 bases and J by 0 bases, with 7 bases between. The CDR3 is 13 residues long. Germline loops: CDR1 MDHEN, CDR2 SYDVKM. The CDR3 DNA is TGTGCCAGCAGTACCGGGGTGAACACTGAAGCTTTCTTT. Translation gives CASSTGVNTEAFF.

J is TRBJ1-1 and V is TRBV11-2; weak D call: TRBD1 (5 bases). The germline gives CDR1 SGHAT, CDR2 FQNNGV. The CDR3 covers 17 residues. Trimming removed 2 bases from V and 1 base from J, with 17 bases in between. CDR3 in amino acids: CASSLNLQPRENTEAFF. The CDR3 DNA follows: TGTGCCAGCAGCTTAAACCTCCAGCCCAGGGAGAACACTGAAGCTTTCTTT.

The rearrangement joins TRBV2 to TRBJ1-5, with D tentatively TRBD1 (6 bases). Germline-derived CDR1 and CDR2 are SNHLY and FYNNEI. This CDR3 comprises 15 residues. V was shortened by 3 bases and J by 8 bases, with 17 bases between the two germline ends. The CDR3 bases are TGTGCCAGCAGTGAGGAACAGGGCTTGTTCAAGCCCCAGCATTTT. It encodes CASSEEQGLFKPQHF.

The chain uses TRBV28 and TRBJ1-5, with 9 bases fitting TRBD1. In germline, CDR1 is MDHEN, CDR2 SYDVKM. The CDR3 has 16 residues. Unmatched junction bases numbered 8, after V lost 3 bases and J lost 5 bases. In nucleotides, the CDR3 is TGTGCCAGCAGTTTTGGGGGACAGGGTGTGGATCAGCCCCAGCATTTT. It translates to CASSFGGQGVDQPQHF.

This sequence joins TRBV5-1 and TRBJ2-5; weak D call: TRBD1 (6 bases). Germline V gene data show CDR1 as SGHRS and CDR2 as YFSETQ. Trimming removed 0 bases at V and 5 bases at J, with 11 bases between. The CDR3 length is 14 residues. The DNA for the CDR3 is TGCGCCAGCAGCTTGGCAGGGGTGTCGGAGACCCAGTACTTC. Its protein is CASSLAGVSETQYF.

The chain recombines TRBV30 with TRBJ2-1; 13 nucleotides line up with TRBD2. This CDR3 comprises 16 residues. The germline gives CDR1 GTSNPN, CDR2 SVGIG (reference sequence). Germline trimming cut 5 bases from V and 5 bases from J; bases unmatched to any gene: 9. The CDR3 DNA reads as TGTGCCTGGCTTACTAGCGGGAGGGCAGCGAACAATGAGCAGTTCTTC. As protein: CAWLTSGRAANNEQFF.

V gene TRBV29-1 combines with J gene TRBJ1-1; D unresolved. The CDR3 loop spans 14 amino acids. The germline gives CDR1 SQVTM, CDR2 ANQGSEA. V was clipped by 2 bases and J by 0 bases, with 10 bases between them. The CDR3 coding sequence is TGCAGCGTTGAATCCGCTGGCATGAACACTGAAGCTTTCTTT. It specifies CSVESAGMNTEAFF.

CDR3 DNA: TGTGCCAGCAGTTCATGGACAGCTCAAGAGACCCAGTACTTC. Translated, it gives CASSSWTAQETQYF. The chain employs TRBV27 and TRBJ2-5; D is perhaps TRBD1 (6 bases). The CDR3 sequence is 14 residues long. Trimming left V 4 bases short and J 2 bases short, with 11 bases between. The germline gives CDR1 MNHEY, CDR2 SMNVEV (reference sequence).